One sample yielded the 3 T cell receptor beta chains listed below, sequenced in a study of vaccination and CD4 T cells after COVID-19. Their antigen targets remain unknown. Treatment indicated: approximately 9-day PBMC culture with coronavirus spike peptide pools or control peptides (ViraFEST assay). Oncomine TCR Beta short-read sequencing was applied to DNA from cultured CD4+ T cells. TCRdb independently ran MiXCR on the PCR reads; one entry per CDR3 protein. The table shows approximately 6,600 distinct CDR3 sequences, with 40% to 50% occurring only once. The sample taken for sequencing was CD4+ T cells from blood, cultured in vitro. The receptors originated from a human donor who had recovered from COVID-19.

This clonotype has only a few counts. The V call is TRBV30, the J call TRBJ1-2; maybe TRBD1 (6 bases). Between the trimmed V and J ends, which lost 1 base and 4 bases, there was a span of 10 bases. The CDR3 has 13 amino acids. Germline V CDR1 and CDR2: GTSNPN, SVGIG (reference sequence). The CDR3 sequence: CAWSEQGGYGYTF. CDR3 bases: TGTGCCTGGAGTGAACAGGGAGGCTATGGCTACACCTTC.

This clonotype has just a few counts. This chain connects TRBV11-3 to TRBJ1-2, with 7 bases that match TRBD1. The CDR3 runs 16 residues. V gave up 0 bases and J gave up 4 bases; unmatched junction bases: 8. Germline values: CDR1 SGHNT, CDR2 YENEEA. The CDR3 sequence: CASSLEGRGGVYGYTF. CDR3 nucleotide sequence: TGTGCCAGCAGCTTAGAAGGGAGAGGGGGCGTCTATGGCTACACCTTC. The full variable domain, rest sourced from reference TRBV11-3 and TRBJ1-2, is EAGVVQSPRYKIIEKKQPVAFWCNPISGHNTLYWYLQNLGQGPELLIRYENEEAVDDSQLPKDRFSAERLKGVDSTLKIQPAELGDSAVYLCASSLEGRGGVYGYTFGSGTRLTVV.

This sequence joins TRBV20-1 and TRBJ2-7, with D uncertain. This CDR3 contains 15 residues. Germline assignment: CDR1 DFQATT and CDR2 SNEGSKA (reference sequence). V lost 0 bases and J 3 bases, leaving 15 bases between the germline ends. CDR3 residues: CSARDVRTGGYEQYF. For the CDR3, the DNA is TGCAGTGCTAGAGATGTACGGACCGGCGGCTACGAGCAGTACTTC.